These 15 T cell receptor beta chains share one sample of origin, sequenced in a study of cytomegalovirus exposure and HLA in healthy donors. The study ran its PCR with 60 Vbeta and 13 Jbeta primers. Produced via immunoSEQ multiplex PCR; TCRdb's table is partial and in-frame only. The repertoire has about 73,000 clones, about 75% of them found once; the top ten carry around 12%. The sequencing input was PBMCs. The receptor set was obtained from a man in his 70s in good health and CMV-seronegative.

This chain joins TRBV2 and TRBJ2-1; maybe TRBD2 (6 bases). This CDR3 spans 13 amino acids. Germline V gene sequence: CDR1 SNHLY, CDR2 FYNNEI. V lost 2 bases to trimming and J lost 9 bases, with 11 bases between them. CDR3 sequence (DNA): TGTGCCAGCAGTGAACTAGCGTGGAGTGAGCAGTTCTTC. Protein sequence: CASSELAWSEQFF.

The chain combines TRBV6-6 with TRBJ1-1; 9 nucleotides agree with TRBD1. V lost 5 bases, J lost 2 bases, and 6 bases stayed unmatched. The CDR3 consists of 15 residues. From germline, CDR1 is MNHNY and CDR2 SVGAGI (reference sequence). CDR3 region: CASSTQGAPNTEAFF. The CDR3 DNA is TGTGCCAGCAGTACACAGGGGGCACCTAACACTGAAGCTTTCTTT.

This clone was found once. The chain recombines TRBV7-9 with TRBJ2-3, with a tentative D call TRBD1 (5 bases). V lost 0 bases and J 6 bases, leaving 7 bases between the germline ends. Per the germline V gene, CDR1 is SEHNR and CDR2 is FQNEAQ (reference sequence). CDR3 length equals 13 residues. CDR3 nucleotide sequence: TGTGCCAGCAGCTTAGCAGGGGCCGATACGCAGTATTTT. Amino acids: CASSLAGADTQYF.

The rearrangement joins TRBV6-6 to TRBJ1-5; tentative D call: TRBD1 (5 bases). The CDR3 sequence is 14 residues long. With 10 bases removed from V and 0 bases from J, the gap between germline ends came to 13 bases. Germline V gives CDR1 MNHNY, CDR2 SVGAGI (reference sequence). CDR3 coding DNA: TGTGCCACCGCCGCGGGGCCTAGCAATCAGCCCCAGCATTTT. Translated, it gives CATAAGPSNQPQHF.

This rearrangement joins TRBV19 to TRBJ1-5, with 9 bases that match TRBD1. Germline loops: CDR1 LNHDA, CDR2 SQIVND (reference sequence). This CDR3 region has 15 residues. Trimming cost V 6 bases and J 7 bases; bases outside gene matches: 10. CDR3 DNA sequence: TGTGCCAGTAGAAGAGACAGGGGGAAGGACCAGCCCCAGCATTTT. Protein product: CASRRDRGKDQPQHF.

The chain carries TRBV7-8 and TRBJ2-5, with D tentatively TRBD2 (6 bases). The CDR3 is 16 residues long. Trimming took 1 base from V and 5 from J, leaving 17 bases between them. The germline V gene encodes CDR1 SGHVS and CDR2 FQNEAQ. CDR3 loop: CASSLGLAPEGETQYF. The CDR3, as DNA: TGTGCCAGCAGCTTAGGGCTCGCCCCGGAGGGGGAGACCCAGTACTTC.

A few counts support this clone. V is TRBV11-2 and J is TRBJ2-3, with 10 bases that match TRBD2. This CDR3 contains 18 residues. CDR1 is SGHAT and CDR2 is FQNNGV in the germline V gene. V lost 4 bases, J lost 4 bases, and 14 bases stayed unmatched. This CDR3 reads CASSSSYSSGSFADTQYF. In DNA form, the CDR3 reads TGTGCCAGCAGCTCCTCGTACTCTAGCGGGAGTTTTGCAGATACGCAGTATTTT.

This clone appeared a few times. The J gene is TRBJ1-1, the V gene TRBV6-5; D uncertain. V lost 8 bases and J lost 0, with 13 bases in between. Looked up from germline, CDR1 is MNHEY and CDR2 is SVGAGI. The CDR3 is made up of 14 amino acids. CDR3 DNA sequence: TGTGCCAGCTTTCCCCGACTTATGAACACTGAAGCTTTCTTT. Translation gives CASFPRLMNTEAFF.

The V call is TRBV19, the J call TRBJ1-1; 7 bases match TRBD1. The J segment lost 7 bases and the V segment lost 7 bases, leaving 9 bases of the junction unmatched. CDR3 size: 13 residues. Germline V gene lookup returns CDR1 LNHDA and CDR2 SQIVND (reference sequence). CDR3 sequence reads: CASNPGTESEAFF. The CDR3 region has the DNA TGTGCCAGTAACCCGGGGACAGAGAGTGAAGCTTTCTTT.

V usage is TRBV20-1 and J usage is TRBJ2-5; no clear D gene. CDR1 DFQATT and CDR2 SNEGSKA come from the germline V gene (reference sequence). This CDR3 has 10 amino acids. V was shortened by 3 bases and J by 7 bases, with 6 bases between the two germline ends. The CDR3 DNA is TGCAGTGCTAGTAGTGGGACCCAGTACTTC. Its translation: CSASSGTQYF.

The J gene is TRBJ2-3, the V gene TRBV6-6, with 7 bases that match TRBD2. The CDR3 has 15 residues. Trimming at V came to 4 bases and at J to 6 bases, leaving 10 bases not matched to a gene. Germline V CDR1 and CDR2: MNHNY, SVGAGI (reference sequence). CDR3: CASSLGGGVGDTQYF. The CDR3 DNA sequence: TGTGCCAGCAGTTTGGGGGGGGGAGTGGGGGATACGCAGTATTTT.

The V and J genes are TRBV12-5 and TRBJ2-3, with 10 bases matching TRBD1. Unmatched junction bases numbered 12, after V lost 7 bases and J lost 14 bases. In germline, CDR1 is LGHNT, CDR2 FRNRAP. This CDR3 contains 13 residues. The CDR3: CASAQRQGATAYF. In DNA, the CDR3 is TGTGCTAGTGCCCAACGACAGGGGGCAACTGCGTATTTT. The full variable domain, rest sourced from reference TRBV12-5 and TRBJ2-3, is DARVTQTPRHKVTEMGQEVTMRCQPILGHNTVFWYRQTMMQGLELLAYFRNRAPLDDSGMPKDRFSAEMPDATLATLKIQPSEPRDSAVYFCASAQRQGATAYFGPGTRLTVL.

This clone has only one observation. The chain has TRBV6-1 and TRBJ1-2; 7 nucleotides line up with TRBD1. The CDR3 consists of 12 residues. Germline values: CDR1 MNHNS, CDR2 SASEGT. V shed 5 bases, J shed 7 bases, and the junction held 4 bases outside the gene matches. The CDR3 spells CASSLAGGGYTF. The CDR3 DNA sequence: TGTGCCAGCAGTCTTGCAGGGGGTGGCTACACCTTC.

The V call is TRBV30, the J call TRBJ2-5; a weak D match, TRBD1 (6 bases). V was cut by 1 base and J by 4 bases, with 10 bases left in between. This CDR3 has 13 residues. Germline CDR1 reads GTSNPN; CDR2 reads SVGIG (reference sequence). CDR3 sequence (DNA): TGTGCCTGGAGTGGACAGGCTGGAGAGACCCAGTACTTC. It translates to CAWSGQAGETQYF.

This clone has a single count. The chain couples TRBV6-4 to TRBJ2-1; D perhaps matches TRBD2 (5 bases). The CDR3 consists of 13 residues. CDR1 MRHNA and CDR2 SNTAGT come from the germline V gene. V was clipped by 0 bases and J by 9 bases, with 9 bases between them. The CDR3 region has the DNA TGTGCCAGCAGTGACTCGAGGGAAAGTGAGCAGTTCTTC. Protein product: CASSDSRESEQFF.